The next 28 T cell receptor beta chains were all read from a single sample in a study of T-cell memory formation after mild COVID-19. TCRdb used MiXCR to reprocess the 5' RACE reads, holding one entry per CDR3 protein. The data hold 350,000 to 500,000 distinct CDR3 sequences, with 23% observed a single time. Input material: PBMCs or a T cell subset sorted from them (not recorded which). The receptors shown here come from an adult woman who had mild COVID-19 (a few samples of this study predate the infection). Cell type and time point are not known.

This clonotype was seen only a few times. CDR3 in DNA: TGTGCCAGCAGGGCGGAGGGAGCAACTAATGAAAAACTGTTTTTT. It yields the protein CASRAEGATNEKLFF. The rearrangement links TRBV6-1 to TRBJ1-4; D remains ambiguous. This CDR3 contains 15 residues. Germline V lookup: CDR1 MNHNS, CDR2 SASEGT. V lost 6 bases to trimming and J lost 0 bases, with 11 bases between them.

J is TRBJ2-7 and V is TRBV3-1; D gene unclear. V was clipped by 5 bases and J by 6 bases, with 8 bases between them. Germline CDR1 and CDR2: LGHDT and YNNKEL (reference sequence). The CDR3 is 11 residues long. This chain's CDR3 is CASSVYGEQYF. The CDR3 DNA is TGTGCCAGCAGCGTTTATGGCGAGCAGTACTTC.

As for this clonotype: Being one base from a much bigger clone, this may be a read error. V and J are TRBV29-1 and TRBJ2-3, with 7 bases aligning to TRBD1. Trimming at V came to 4 bases and at J to 0 bases, leaving 4 bases not matched to a gene. Germline V CDR1 and CDR2: SQVTM, ANQGSEA. CDR3 length: 14 residues. The CDR3 nucleotides read TGCAGCGTTGGACCGGGACAGAGCACAGATACGCAGTATTTT. This encodes CSVGPGQSTDTQYF.

In this sample, this clonotype turned up a few times. The chain recombines TRBV12-3 or TRBV12-4 with TRBJ2-7, with D possibly being TRBD1 (6 bases). With 2 bases removed from V and 0 bases from J, the gap between germline ends came to 11 bases. This CDR3 comprises 15 residues. The CDR3 reads CASSLRPGVSYEQYF. DNA for the CDR3: TGTGCCAGCAGTTTAAGGCCAGGGGTCTCCTACGAGCAGTACTTC.

This chain uses TRBV5-1 with TRBJ2-7; 11 nucleotides agree with TRBD1. Trimming at V came to 5 bases and at J to 3 bases, leaving 4 bases not matched to a gene. CDR1 is SGHRS and CDR2 is YFSETQ in the germline V gene. The CDR3 is 14 amino acids. The CDR3 sequence: CASRPGQGDYEQYF. CDR3 nucleotides: TGCGCCAGCAGACCGGGACAGGGGGACTACGAGCAGTACTTC. Variable domain in full (rest from reference TRBV5-1 and TRBJ2-7): KAGVTQTPRYLIKTRGQQVTLSCSPISGHRSVSWYQQTPGQGLQFLFEYFSETQRNKGNFPGRFSGRQFSNSRSEMNVSTLELGDSALYLCASRPGQGDYEQYFGPGTRLTVT.

This chain uses TRBV3-1 with TRBJ2-2; tentatively, D is TRBD1 or TRBD2 (6 bases each). Germline lookup yields CDR1 LGHDT and CDR2 YNNKEL (reference sequence). The CDR3 consists of 17 residues. V gave up 1 base and J gave up 0 bases, with 12 bases separating them. As DNA, the CDR3 is TGTGCCAGCAGCCAAGTCCCGGGGGCTGCGAACACCGGGGAGCTGTTTTTT. This codes for CASSQVPGAANTGELFF.

This chain joins TRBV7-9 and TRBJ1-6; D gene unclear. Germline values: CDR1 SEHNR, CDR2 FQNEAQ (reference sequence). The CDR3 extends over 12 amino acids. The ends were cut back, 4 bases at V and 10 bases at J, with 8 bases in the middle. For the CDR3, the DNA is TGTGCCAGCAGCTACCTAGAGTCACCCCTCCACTTT. Translating gives CASSYLESPLHF. Using reference TRBV7-9 and TRBJ1-6 for the parts outside the CDR3, the full variable domain is DTGVSQNPRHKITKRGQNVTFRCDPISEHNRLYWYRQTLGQGPEFLTYFQNEAQLEKSRLLSDRFSAERPKGSFSTLEIQRTEQGDSAMYLCASSYLESPLHFGNGTRLTVT.

This clonotype was found a few times. This chain links TRBV6-5 with TRBJ2-4; D unclear. Trimming shortened V by 6 bases and J by 9 bases, and 18 bases separated the two germline ends. Germline CDR1 is MNHEY and CDR2 is SVGAGI. This CDR3 comprises 14 residues. CDR3 sequence reads: CASRDAAPESIQYF. DNA of the CDR3: TGTGCCAGCAGGGACGCGGCACCGGAGAGCATTCAGTACTTC.

The V gene is TRBV20-1, the J gene TRBJ2-1; weak D call: TRBD1 (9 bases). The V end lost 7 bases, the J end lost 4 bases, and 17 bases lay between the germline ends. CDR3 length equals 14 residues. Germline CDR1 and CDR2: DFQATT and SNEGSKA (reference sequence). The CDR3 spells CSVAGQGGYNEQFF. The CDR3 DNA reads TGCAGTGTAGCGGGACAGGGAGGTTACAATGAGCAGTTCTTC.

This clonotype was counted a few times. The CDR3 sequence: CSVEGQGSTEAFF. The CDR3 DNA reads as TGCAGCGTTGAAGGACAGGGGAGCACTGAAGCTTTCTTT. This chain connects TRBV29-1 to TRBJ1-1; 8 bases are shared with TRBD1. Germline assignment: CDR1 SQVTM and CDR2 ANQGSEA. The CDR3 runs to 13 residues. With 1 base clipped from V and 4 bases from J, the junction kept 2 bases outside the gene matches. Variable domain in full (rest from reference TRBV29-1 and TRBJ1-1): SAVISQKPSRDICQRGTSLTIQCQVDSQVTMMFWYRQQPGQSLTLIATANQGSEATYESGFVIDKFPISRPNLTFSTLTVSNMSPEDSSIYLCSVEGQGSTEAFFGQGTRLTVV.

This chain uses TRBV2 with TRBJ2-1; D gene ambiguous. From germline, CDR1 is SNHLY and CDR2 FYNNEI. This CDR3 comprises 11 residues. V shed 3 bases and J shed 13 bases, with 10 bases lying between them. The CDR3 nucleotides are TGTGCCAGCAGTGATAGACCCACCCAGTTCTTC. Its translation: CASSDRPTQFF.

The rearrangement links TRBV20-1 to TRBJ2-1; TRBD1 matches 9 bases. The ends lost 5 bases at V and 10 bases at J; junction bases unmatched: 6. CDR1 and CDR2 (germline): DFQATT, SNEGSKA (reference sequence). CDR3 size: 12 residues. CDR3 DNA: TGCAGTGCTGAAACAGGGGGCGGGGAGCAGTTCTTC. This sequence encodes CSAETGGGEQFF.

This clonotype was detected a few times. V usage is TRBV6-5 and J usage is TRBJ1-5; D gene ambiguous. The CDR3 runs to 13 residues. The V end lost 6 bases, the J end lost 3 bases, and 9 bases lay between the germline ends. Germline V gene data show CDR1 as MNHEY and CDR2 as SVGAGI. For the CDR3, the DNA is TGTGCCAGCAGCACGACATACAATCAGCCCCAGCATTTT. This gives the protein CASSTTYNQPQHF.

This rearrangement joins TRBV28 to TRBJ2-1; tentative D call: TRBD2 (5 bases). V shed 5 bases and J shed 9 bases, with 17 bases lying between them. Looked up from germline, CDR1 is MDHEN and CDR2 is SYDVKM. This CDR3 spans 14 amino acids. The CDR3 spells CASSPEVGSFEQFF. Here the CDR3 DNA reads TGTGCCAGCAGTCCGGAGGTGGGGTCCTTTGAGCAGTTCTTC.

This clonotype was observed a handful of times. The chain employs TRBV7-2 and TRBJ1-1, with D maybe TRBD1 (5 bases). CDR1 SGHTA and CDR2 FQGNSA come from the germline V gene. This CDR3 region has 16 residues. V gave up 5 bases and J gave up 0 bases, with 16 bases separating them. The CDR3 nucleotides read TGTGCCAGCAGCACCGGGTCCGGGGCCATGAACACTGAAGCTTTCTTT. Its translation is CASSTGSGAMNTEAFF.

This rearrangement joins TRBV4-1 to TRBJ2-6; D is unclear. The CDR3 runs to 16 residues. The V gene lost 1 base and the J gene lost 1 base, with 8 bases spanning the gap. Germline lookup yields CDR1 MGHRA and CDR2 YSYEKL. CDR3 nucleotide sequence: TGCGCCAGCAGCCAAGCTTTGGGGTCTGGGGCCAACGTCCTGACTTTC. Translating it yields CASSQALGSGANVLTF.

The genes are TRBV12-3 or TRBV12-4 and TRBJ1-5, with unresolved D. V lost 4 bases and J 2 bases, leaving 9 bases between the germline ends. There are 14 residues in the CDR3. CDR3 amino acids: CASSYWVGNQPQHF. In DNA form, the CDR3 reads TGTGCCAGCAGTTACTGGGTGGGCAATCAGCCCCAGCATTTT.

The chain uses TRBV5-5 and TRBJ2-1; 7 bases agree with TRBD1. After removal of 2 bases from V and 7 bases from J, the junction contained 9 bases not matched to a gene. The germline V gene has CDR1 SGHKS and CDR2 YYEKEE (reference sequence). The CDR3 consists of 15 residues. CDR3 loop: CASSLETGRRNEQFF. The CDR3 DNA reads TGTGCCAGCAGCTTAGAGACAGGGCGGAGGAATGAGCAGTTCTTC.

V gene TRBV3-1 combines with J gene TRBJ1-1; perhaps TRBD1 as D (6 bases). The V gene's germline CDR1 is LGHDT and CDR2 YNNKEL (reference sequence). The CDR3 has 14 residues. Trimming left V 1 base short and J 5 bases short, with 11 bases between. CDR3 DNA sequence: TGTGCCAGCAGCCAAGCAGGGGCCAGAACTGAAGCTTTCTTT. Encoded protein: CASSQAGARTEAFF.

The rearrangement joins TRBV2 to TRBJ2-7; D is uncertain. Germline-derived CDR1 and CDR2 are SNHLY and FYNNEI. The CDR3 spans 12 residues. The V and J ends lost 6 bases and 3 bases respectively, with 9 bases between them. Written as DNA, the CDR3 is TGTGCCAGCAGGACCACCAGCTACGAGCAGTACTTC. Amino acid sequence: CASRTTSYEQYF.

This clonotype was counted a few times. The gene calls are TRBV27 and TRBJ2-3; 9 positions agree with TRBD1. After removal of 5 bases from V and 1 base from J, the junction contained 10 bases not matched to a gene. CDR1 and CDR2 from the germline V gene are MNHEY and SMNVEV (reference sequence). CDR3 length: 17 amino acids. CDR3 sequence (DNA): TGTGCCAGCAGTCCCCGACAGGGGGTTCTCGGCACAGATACGCAGTATTTT. This codes for CASSPRQGVLGTDTQYF.

This clonotype turned up a few times. The chain recombines TRBV5-1 with TRBJ2-1, with 7 positions matching TRBD2. CDR3 length: 15 residues. CDR1 SGHRS and CDR2 YFSETQ come from the germline V gene. J lost 5 bases, V lost 5 bases, and 10 bases had no gene match. CDR3 region: CASRSNPSGNNEQFF. The CDR3 DNA sequence: TGCGCCAGCAGATCAAACCCTAGCGGAAACAATGAGCAGTTCTTC.

The V and J genes are TRBV5-1 and TRBJ2-7; TRBD1 agrees at 9 bases. J gave up 5 bases and V 4 bases, and 10 bases lay outside the gene matches. This CDR3 has 15 amino acids. Germline V gives CDR1 SGHRS, CDR2 YFSETQ. CDR3: CASSPRDRVYHEQYF. The DNA of the CDR3 is TGCGCCAGCAGCCCACGGGACAGGGTGTACCACGAGCAGTACTTC.

This clonotype has only a few counts. The rearrangement links TRBV15 to TRBJ2-3; tentatively, D is TRBD2 (6 bases). The CDR3 loop spans 14 amino acids. Germline V gene sequence: CDR1 LNHNV, CDR2 YYDKDF (reference sequence). V was clipped by 5 bases and J by 3 bases, with 12 bases between them. In DNA, the CDR3 is TGTGCCACCAGCGGGGGGTCGAGGACAGATACGCAGTATTTT. Its protein is CATSGGSRTDTQYF.

This clonotype was found many times. V is TRBV5-1 and J is TRBJ2-7; 13 positions agree with TRBD2. The germline V gene encodes CDR1 SGHRS and CDR2 YFSETQ. The CDR3 loop spans 15 amino acids. With 7 bases clipped from V and 0 bases from J, the junction kept 4 bases outside the gene matches. DNA for the CDR3: TGCGCCAGCGGACTAGCGGGGGCCACCTCCTACGAGCAGTACTTC. This translates into CASGLAGATSYEQYF.

The J gene is TRBJ2-3, the V gene TRBV20-1; D is perhaps TRBD2 (6 bases). Deletions cut 6 bases from V and 0 bases from J, with 13 bases between. Per the germline V gene, CDR1 is DFQATT and CDR2 is SNEGSKA (reference sequence). CDR3 length equals 14 residues. Here the CDR3 DNA reads TGCAGTGCCCCTCGTGCGGGAAGCACAGATACGCAGTATTTT. The encoded protein is CSAPRAGSTDTQYF.

The chain has TRBV7-6 and TRBJ2-7; 8 positions match TRBD1. The germline V gene has CDR1 SGHVS and CDR2 FNYEAQ. The CDR3 has 15 amino acids. V shed 5 bases and J 5 bases; nucleotides not matched to a gene: 11. The CDR3 loop reads CASSPRQGMEHEQYF. CDR3 bases: TGTGCCAGCAGCCCTAGACAGGGGATGGAGCACGAGCAGTACTTC.

The sample holds a few counts of this clonotype. This sequence joins TRBV11-3 and TRBJ2-3; D is tentatively TRBD1 or TRBD2 (6 bases each). Trimming took 8 bases from V and 6 from J, leaving 15 bases between them. Per the germline V gene, CDR1 is SGHNT and CDR2 is YENEEA. The CDR3 length is 13 residues. The CDR3 DNA sequence: TGTGCCAGCGCCTCGAGGGGGGCGGATACGCAGTATTTT. Amino acids: CASASRGADTQYF.